This T cell receptor (beta chain) came from a study of blood T cell repertoires in COVID-19 (TCRdb year 2020). With regard to the full study: Samples covering the acute and convalescent phases of COVID-19 were provided by collaborators in the United States, Italy and Spain. The material from the prospective study consisted of cDNA or gDNA derived from T cells, B-cell-depleted T cells, or PBMCs. Nearly every sample came with metadata listing a de-identified subject ID, COVID-19 status, age in years and sex. Deeply sampled blood TCRbeta repertoires from subjects exposed to, actively infected with, or recovered from COVID-19 were included in the dataset. The repertoires were released in a freely available public database meant as a resource for research on the immune response to SARS-CoV-2. Where available, HLA class I and class II types were obtained from metadata supplied by the sample provider rather than from assay-based typing. Samples were obtained from the ongoing ImmuneRACE study (first 160 participants) and from about 1,300 subjects provided by 6 global collaborators.

With regard to this clone: Which antigen it targets is not known. Base qualities are missing; no much larger clone stands one base away.

General study outcomes and caveats: How much clinical and demographic metadata was included differed by source and by participant, and the metadata was provided uncurated.

From a lookup of the germline V gene, CDR1 and CDR2 are MGHRA and YSYEKL. The germline V end is reduced by 5 bases and the J end by 6 bases; junction bases left unmatched: 6. The CDR3 has 15 amino acids, counting the end cysteine and phenylalanine. Only the CDR3 DNA stays, 45 bases, in frame from base 1. TCRbeta CDR3 regions were amplified from genomic DNA using the immunoSEQ Assay, a bias-controlled multiplex PCR. Concerning the study's data processing: Nucleated cell counts per sample were estimated from amplification of reference gene primers within the assay. Sequence reads were collapsed and filtered to measure the absolute abundance of every unique TCRbeta CDR3 rearrangement. For each sample, productive Simpson clonality was calculated as the square root of Simpson's diversity index over productive rearrangements. As stored in TCRdb, this immuneACCESS dataset retains in-frame rearrangements with V and J assigned. A fraction of the clones does not appear; measured against another copy, unresolved V genes explain less than half of the discrepancy, and the remainder lacks a known reason. V and J calls and clone size are those listed in that table; D and trimming were worked out from the DNA. In all, the sample holds about 330,000 clones, and under 95% of those were seen once. Of the sample, approximately 17% falls within the top ten clones.

Enrolling through a virtual design, the prospective study's participants ranged in age from roughly 18 to 95 years and lived across 24 United States geographic areas. In the prospective study, participants were assigned to cohorts based on the clinical history participants reported in a screening survey and a study questionnaire. Recovered participants in ImmuneRACE Cohort 3 were defined by two consecutive negative NP/OP PCR tests, clearance by a healthcare professional, or resolution of symptoms. In the prospective study, mobile phlebotomists collected whole blood, serum and a nasopharyngeal or oropharyngeal swab from each participant. Prospective study participants could optionally give additional blood draws and questionnaires over an approximately 2-month period. Blood samples from the prospective study were shipped frozen or at room temperature prior to DNA extraction.

Recombination linked TRBV4-1 to TRBJ2-1; TRBD2 agrees with 11 junctional bases. Material: PBMCs or T cells enriched from blood (not recorded which). The receptor was derived from a woman between 25 and 40 years old who had recovered from COVID-19. The base sequence is TGCGCCAGCAGCAGACATAGCGGGGGGGCCAATGAGCAGTTCTTC. The translation is CASSRHSGGANEQFF.